This T cell receptor beta chain came from a study of blood T cell repertoires in COVID-19. At the level of the study: COVID-19 samples, acute and convalescent, were from the United States, Italy and Spain. T cells, B-cell-depleted T cells, or PBMCs provided the cDNA or gDNA that served as material.

Germline lookup yields CDR1 MDHEN and CDR2 SYDVKM. The trim removed 7 bases at V and 6 bases at J, leaving 20 bases unmatched. This CDR3 is 17 amino acids long. Original processing notes: Estimated nucleated cell counts came from reference gene primer amplification. Clones were read by immunoSEQ multiplex PCR, and TCRdb kept only the in-frame ones, dropping some. V, J and clone size are those of that table, while D and trimming were read from the DNA. The sample records almost 300,000 clones, more than 75% being singletons. This sequence was found in a man between 65 and 85 years old with acute or convalescent COVID-19. The V and J genes are TRBV28 and TRBJ1-1, with 7 bases lining up with TRBD1. The sample was peripheral blood. The CDR3 region has the DNA TGTGCCAGCAACGACTTAGGACAGGAGAGAGAACACGCTGAAGCTTTCTTT. Protein product: CASNDLGQEREHAEAFF.